A single sample is the source of the 25 T cell receptor beta chains below, sequenced in a study of CD8+CD57+ T cells in acquired aplastic anemia. Genomic DNA was employed as the template in profiling TCR beta VDJ and CDR3. TCRdb recomputed calls from the reads with MiXCR, one row per CDR3 protein. The profile shows some 190,000 distinct CDR3 sequences, approximately 50% of them singletons. Sequencing was carried out using sorted CD4+, CD8+, or CD8+CD57+ T cells (not recorded which) from PBMCs. Source of these receptors: a human donor in good health, serving as a control.

This clonotype was seen many times. The chain is built from TRBV5-1 and TRBJ2-1, with 12 nucleotides matching TRBD2. The V gene's germline CDR1 is SGHRS and CDR2 YFSETQ. This CDR3 has 20 amino acids. Unmatched junction bases numbered 13, after V lost 3 bases and J lost 0 bases. DNA of the CDR3: TGCGCCAGCAGCTCGAGCATGACTAGCGGGGGTCAAAGCTCCTACAATGAGCAGTTCTTC. Its protein product is CASSSSMTSGGQSSYNEQFF.

This clonotype occurred once. V and J are TRBV28 and TRBJ1-2; D remains ambiguous. The CDR3 contains 11 residues. Germline CDR1 MDHEN, CDR2 SYDVKM. Trimming removed 8 bases at V and 8 bases at J, with 12 bases between. Written as DNA, the CDR3 is TGTGCCAGCCTACCGGGCGCCGGCTACACCTTC. Protein sequence: CASLPGAGYTF.

This rearrangement joins TRBV7-9 to TRBJ2-5; D is perhaps TRBD1 or TRBD2 (5 bases each). Trimming left V 5 bases short and J 2 bases short, with 21 bases between. The CDR3 is made up of 17 amino acids. From germline, CDR1 is SEHNR and CDR2 FQNEAQ (reference sequence). The CDR3 loop is CASSDPRDERTQETQYF. For the CDR3, the DNA is TGTGCCAGCAGCGACCCCAGGGATGAGCGGACACAAGAGACCCAGTACTTC.

V and J are TRBV20-1 and TRBJ1-2; no clear D. CDR1 DFQATT and CDR2 SNEGSKA come from the germline V gene (reference sequence). The CDR3 contains 12 residues. Deletions cut 0 bases from V and 10 bases from J, with 12 bases between. The CDR3 DNA sequence: TGCAGTGCTAGAGATCCATTCGATGACTACACCTTC. This codes for CSARDPFDDYTF.

This clonotype was recorded many times. This chain connects TRBV27 to TRBJ1-3; no clear D gene. Looked up from germline, CDR1 is MNHEY and CDR2 is SMNVEV (reference sequence). With 4 bases removed from V and 0 bases from J, the gap between germline ends came to 7 bases. The CDR3 is 14 amino acids. The CDR3 bases are TGTGCCAGCAGTTCCGCGGGCTCTGGAAACACCATATATTTT. The encoded protein is CASSSAGSGNTIYF.

The J gene is TRBJ1-2, the V gene TRBV7-9; D not resolved. The CDR3 sequence is 17 residues long. In germline, CDR1 is SEHNR, CDR2 FQNEAQ (reference sequence). V was pared by 0 bases and J by 1 base, with 15 bases between. The CDR3 coding sequence is TGTGCCAGCAGCTTAGCTTTACAAGAACACTATAACTATGGCTACACCTTC. It specifies CASSLALQEHYNYGYTF.

The chain recombines TRBV2 with TRBJ1-5, with D maybe TRBD1 (6 bases). V was shortened by 5 bases and J by 2 bases, with 19 bases between the two germline ends. CDR1 and CDR2 (germline): SNHLY, FYNNEI. The CDR3 totals 17 residues. The CDR3 spells CASSRGQGRTGNQPQHF. The CDR3 DNA reads as TGTGCCAGCAGTCGCGGGCAGGGGAGGACGGGCAATCAGCCCCAGCATTTT.

V is TRBV7-9 and J is TRBJ2-7; 7 nucleotides align to TRBD1. The CDR3 is made up of 12 amino acids. Germline assignment: CDR1 SEHNR and CDR2 FQNEAQ (reference sequence). The J segment lost 7 bases and the V segment lost 6 bases, leaving 6 bases of the junction unmatched. DNA for the CDR3: TGTGCCAGCAGTGCAGGACAGGAAGAGCAGTACTTC. Translated, it gives CASSAGQEEQYF. The full variable domain, in which reference TRBV7-9 and TRBJ2-7 provide the parts outside the CDR3, is DTGVSQNPRHKITKRGQNVTFRCDPISEHNRLYWYRQTLGQGPEFLTYFQNEAQLEKSRLLSDRFSAERPKGSFSTLEIQRTEQGDSAMYLCASSAGQEEQYFGPGTRLTVT.

The chain uses TRBV29-1 and TRBJ1-2; maybe TRBD1 (6 bases). Trimming cost V 7 bases and J 7 bases, with 25 bases left between them. The CDR3 covers 15 residues. From germline, CDR1 is SQVTM and CDR2 ANQGSEA. The CDR3 is CSAISAVDQGSGYTF. CDR3 coding DNA: TGCAGCGCGATTTCGGCGGTGGACCAGGGGAGTGGCTACACCTTC.

The CDR3 here is CAISVQGAYGYTF. The CDR3 nucleotides read TGTGCCATCAGTGTTCAGGGTGCCTATGGCTACACCTTC. The chain combines TRBV10-3 with TRBJ1-2, with D tentatively TRBD1 (5 bases). V shed 4 bases and J shed 4 bases, with 10 bases lying between them. Germline V lookup: CDR1 ENHRY, CDR2 SYGVKD. This CDR3 is 13 amino acids long.

This clonotype was seen repeatedly, ten times or more. The chain combines TRBV5-8 with TRBJ2-4, with 9 bases identical to TRBD1. The CDR3 consists of 19 residues. Unmatched junction bases numbered 11, after V lost 0 bases and J lost 1 base. Germline values: CDR1 SGHTS, CDR2 YDEGEE. The CDR3 spells CASSLGPGTGIGAKNIQYF. The CDR3, as DNA: TGTGCCAGCAGCTTGGGCCCAGGGACAGGGATTGGGGCCAAAAACATTCAGTACTTC.

The chain has TRBV10-3 and TRBJ2-7, with D possibly matching TRBD1 (6 bases). The germline V and J ends were trimmed by 10 bases and 3 bases, with 10 bases remaining between them. CDR3 length: 11 amino acids. Germline V gene lookup returns CDR1 ENHRY and CDR2 SYGVKD. CDR3 sequence reads: CASRGHYEQYF. The CDR3 DNA reads as TGTGCCAGCAGGGGACACTACGAGCAGTACTTC.

Of note for this clonotype: Sequence at one end of the junction differs from germline and may be a read error. The rearrangement joins TRBV9 to TRBJ2-3; 8 bases line up with TRBD2. Germline assignment: CDR1 SGDLS and CDR2 YYNGEE. The CDR3 is 15 residues long. This CDR3 reads CAGSVRSGGPDTQYF. CDR3 in DNA: TGTGCCGGCAGCGTGCGCAGCGGGGGACCAGATACGCAGTATTTT.

This clonotype occurred many times. The V and J genes are TRBV19 and TRBJ2-2, with a possible D match to TRBD1 (6 bases). The germline CDR1 and CDR2 sequences are LNHDA and SQIVND (reference sequence). The ends were cut back, 7 bases at V and 5 bases at J, with 8 bases in the middle. The CDR3 is 12 amino acids. The CDR3 sequence is CASTGETGELFF. In nucleotides, the CDR3 is TGTGCCAGTACAGGGGAGACCGGGGAGCTGTTTTTT.

This chain connects TRBV2 to TRBJ2-7, with TRBD1 matching 7 bases. V lost 8 bases to trimming and J lost 6 bases; unmatched junction nucleotides: 4. The CDR3 is 11 residues long. The germline gives CDR1 SNHLY, CDR2 FYNNEI. DNA of the CDR3: TGTGCCAGCCTCGACAGGGTCGAGCAGTACGTC. Its protein is CASLDRVEQYV.

This clonotype appeared once. A read error may be the cause here, since a much bigger clone is one base away. This sequence joins TRBV6-1 and TRBJ2-5; D unclear. Trimming took off 2 bases at V and 7 bases at J, with 14 bases between the two ends. In germline, CDR1 is MNHNS, CDR2 SASEGT. The CDR3 contains 14 residues. Here the CDR3 DNA reads TGTGCCAGCAGTGAAATCCAGGAGTGGGTGACCCAGTACTTC. Its translation: CASSEIQEWVTQYF.

This clonotype was counted once. The chain is built from TRBV6-6 and TRBJ2-7; D gene ambiguous. This CDR3 contains 14 residues. V shed 5 bases and J shed 1 base, with 12 bases lying between them. Germline-derived CDR1 and CDR2 are MNHNY and SVGAGI (reference sequence). In DNA form, the CDR3 reads TGTGCCAGCAGTGCGACTGGTATGTCCTACGAGCAGTACTTC. Amino acid sequence: CASSATGMSYEQYF.

The rearrangement joins TRBV9 to TRBJ1-1, with a tentative D call TRBD1 (5 bases). The ends were cut back, 1 base at V and 1 base at J, with 5 bases in the middle. This CDR3 comprises 13 residues. From germline, CDR1 is SGDLS and CDR2 YYNGEE. The CDR3 DNA reads as TGTGCCAGCAGCGTAACAGGGAACACTGAAGCTTTCTTT. This sequence encodes CASSVTGNTEAFF. The full variable domain, with the rest looked up from reference TRBV9 and TRBJ1-1, is DSGVTQTPKHLITATGQRVTLRCSPRSGDLSVYWYQQSLDQGLQFLIQYYNGEERAKGNILERFSAQQFPDLHSELNLSSLELGDSALYFCASSVTGNTEAFFGQGTRLTVV.

The chain has TRBV7-9 and TRBJ1-4; D call uncertain. Germline V gene data show CDR1 as SEHNR and CDR2 as FQNEAQ (reference sequence). The CDR3 length is 15 residues. V lost 6 bases to trimming and J lost 11 bases, with 22 bases between them. CDR3 protein: CASRKGDGGMKKLFF. The CDR3 DNA reads as TGTGCCAGCAGGAAAGGCGACGGTGGAATGAAGAAACTGTTTTTT.

In its sample, this clonotype was seen many times. The gene calls are TRBV4-3 and TRBJ1-6; D remains ambiguous. The V gene lost 0 bases and the J gene lost 0 bases, with 12 bases spanning the gap. CDR1 LGHNA and CDR2 YSLEER come from the germline V gene. This CDR3 comprises 18 residues. CDR3 DNA: TGCGCCAGCAGCCAAGAACACGGGCACAGCTCCTATAATTCACCCCTCCACTTT. Translated: CASSQEHGHSSYNSPLHF.

This clonotype was seen a few times. At one of its ends the junction is not consistent with the germline gene, which may arise from a read error. V gene TRBV15 combines with J gene TRBJ2-7, with 8 bases fitting TRBD2. CDR1 is LNHNV, CDR2 YYDKDF, per germline (reference sequence). The length of the CDR3 is 13 residues. The CDR3 spells CATSRGGSGVPDF. The CDR3 region has the DNA TGTGCCACCAGCAGAGGAGGTAGCGGGGTGCCGGACTTC.

The CDR3 DNA is TGTGCCAGCATCCTGGGACAGGGGGATGAAAAACTGTTTTTT. This encodes CASILGQGDEKLFF. The chain has TRBV7-2 and TRBJ1-4; 11 bases align to TRBD1. V lost 7 bases, J lost 6 bases, and 4 bases stayed unmatched. The CDR3 has 14 residues. The V gene's germline CDR1 is SGHTA and CDR2 FQGNSA.

The gene calls are TRBV2 and TRBJ2-1; 7 bases fit TRBD1. The trim removed 7 bases at V and 10 bases at J, leaving 13 bases unmatched. Germline V lookup: CDR1 SNHLY, CDR2 FYNNEI. The CDR3 extends over 14 amino acids. The CDR3 region is CASMRDSLPGEQFF. The DNA of the CDR3 is TGTGCCAGCATGAGGGACAGCCTCCCCGGGGAGCAGTTCTTC.

This sequence joins TRBV7-9 and TRBJ2-7; 9 positions match TRBD1. CDR1 and CDR2 (germline): SEHNR, FQNEAQ (reference sequence). The CDR3 has 14 amino acids. Germline trimming cut 6 bases from V and 9 bases from J; bases unmatched to any gene: 12. The chain's CDR3 is CASSPGQGSTWQYV. CDR3 in DNA: TGTGCCAGCAGTCCAGGACAGGGGTCGACTTGGCAGTACGTC.

Written as DNA, the CDR3 is TGTGCCAGCAGCTTAGCCAACTACGAGCAGTACTTC. Amino acids: CASSLANYEQYF. The chain employs TRBV7-9 and TRBJ2-7, with D unresolved. The CDR3 contains 12 residues. Looked up from germline, CDR1 is SEHNR and CDR2 is FQNEAQ (reference sequence). V lost 0 bases and J lost 3, with 3 bases in between.